The 25 T cell receptor beta chains reported below all come from one sample, sequenced in a study of radiotherapy plus CTLA-4 blockade in lung cancer. Using immunoSEQ multiplex PCR, the repertoire was profiled, and TCRdb retains in-frame clones only, with some absent. The table records approximately 60,000 clones, about 80% of them present only once. Material: peripheral blood, obtained from a patient treated with radiotherapy plus ipilimumab. The receptors originated from a human donor with non-small cell lung cancer who had a complete response to radiotherapy plus ipilimumab.

This chain joins TRBV5-1 and TRBJ2-3; D is unresolved. Trimming stripped 3 bases from V and 5 bases from J, with 4 bases between. The CDR3 totals 11 residues. Germline lookup yields CDR1 SGHRS and CDR2 YFSETQ. This CDR3 reads CASSWKDTQYF. CDR3 in DNA: TGCGCCAGCAGCTGGAAAGATACGCAGTATTTT.

This clone was detected once. The V call is TRBV11-2, the J call TRBJ2-5; either TRBD1 or TRBD2 may fit D (5 bases each). Germline V lookup: CDR1 SGHAT, CDR2 FQNNGV. Deletions cut 7 bases from V and 1 base from J, with 10 bases between. The CDR3 is made up of 13 amino acids. The CDR3: CASTRGVQETQYF. The DNA for the CDR3 is TGTGCCAGCACCCGAGGGGTCCAAGAGACCCAGTACTTC.

The V call is TRBV27, the J call TRBJ1-5, with 7 bases that match TRBD1. In germline, CDR1 is MNHEY, CDR2 SMNVEV (reference sequence). CDR3 length: 14 residues. Trimming removed 8 bases from V and 5 bases from J; junction bases left unmatched: 9. The CDR3, as DNA: TGTGCCAGCGGCCTTACAACAGGGGATCAGCCCCAGCATTTT. Amino acids: CASGLTTGDQPQHF.

This rearrangement joins TRBV2 to TRBJ2-5; D unclear. V was shortened by 0 bases and J by 3 bases, with 11 bases between the two germline ends. Per germline, CDR1 SNHLY and CDR2 FYNNEI. This CDR3 region has 15 residues. This CDR3 reads CASSEAGQAEETQYF. CDR3 DNA: TGTGCCAGCAGTGAAGCTGGGCAGGCGGAAGAGACCCAGTACTTC.

The V call is TRBV10-3, the J call TRBJ1-1, with 9 bases fitting TRBD1. Germline values: CDR1 ENHRY, CDR2 SYGVKD. The V and J ends lost 3 bases and 1 base, in that order; junction bases with no gene match: 3. This CDR3 spans 15 amino acids. The chain's CDR3 is CAISDPGQGNTEAFF. The CDR3 DNA follows: TGTGCCATCAGTGACCCGGGACAGGGGAACACTGAAGCTTTCTTT.

The rearrangement links TRBV6-5 to TRBJ2-3; 10 positions agree with TRBD2. The length of the CDR3 is 16 residues. Looked up from germline, CDR1 is MNHEY and CDR2 is SVGAGI. Trimming cost V 0 bases and J 3 bases; bases outside gene matches: 3. The CDR3 loop is CASSYSTSGQTDTQYF. DNA for the CDR3: TGTGCCAGCAGTTACTCGACTAGCGGGCAGACAGATACGCAGTATTTT.

This clone was observed once. The V gene is TRBV19, the J gene TRBJ1-2; weak D call: TRBD1 (5 bases). The germline CDR1 and CDR2 sequences are LNHDA and SQIVND (reference sequence). The CDR3 has 12 residues. Deletions cut 3 bases from V and 3 bases from J, with 5 bases between. CDR3 region: CASSMTDYGYTF. The DNA of the CDR3 is TGTGCCAGTAGTATGACAGACTATGGCTACACCTTC.

The CDR3 DNA reads TGTGCCAGCAGTTACTCGAGTTTGCTTGAAAAACTGTTTTTT. It is translated as CASSYSSLLEKLFF. This sequence joins TRBV6-5 and TRBJ1-4, with D unresolved. The V gene's germline CDR1 is MNHEY and CDR2 SVGAGI. The V end lost 0 bases, the J end lost 7 bases, and 9 bases lay between the germline ends. CDR3 size: 14 residues.

The rearrangement uses TRBV30 and TRBJ2-1; perhaps TRBD2 as D (5 bases). The germline V gene has CDR1 GTSNPN and CDR2 SVGIG (reference sequence). This CDR3 is built from 12 residues. Trimming took 0 bases from V and 8 from J, leaving 8 bases between them. The CDR3 spells CAWSVLVDEQFF. CDR3 coding DNA: TGTGCCTGGAGTGTACTAGTGGATGAGCAGTTCTTC.

J is TRBJ1-1 and V is TRBV9; tentative D call: TRBD1 (6 bases). CDR3 length: 14 amino acids. The V and J ends lost 4 bases and 7 bases respectively, with 17 bases between them. Germline assignment: CDR1 SGDLS and CDR2 YYNGEE. CDR3 sequence: CASSPGEGYNEAFF. The CDR3 DNA sequence: TGTGCCAGCAGCCCAGGGGAGGGATACAATGAAGCTTTCTTT. The variable domain in full, with the rest retrieved from reference TRBV9 and TRBJ1-1, is DSGVTQTPKHLITATGQRVTLRCSPRSGDLSVYWYQQSLDQGLQFLIQYYNGEERAKGNILERFSAQQFPDLHSELNLSSLELGDSALYFCASSPGEGYNEAFFGQGTRLTVV.

This chain uses TRBV7-9 with TRBJ2-2; D is uncertain. Per germline, CDR1 SEHNR and CDR2 FQNEAQ (reference sequence). V lost 1 base and J 8 bases, leaving 17 bases between the germline ends. The CDR3 extends over 16 amino acids. Here the CDR3 reads CASSLGGRLLSGELFF. CDR3 nucleotides: TGTGCCAGCAGCTTAGGCGGCAGGTTACTTTCTGGGGAGCTGTTTTTT.

This clone was seen a few times. This sequence joins TRBV9 and TRBJ1-1; perhaps TRBD1 as D (6 bases). The CDR3 is 13 residues long. Trimming removed 4 bases at V and 4 bases at J, with 11 bases between. Germline V gene lookup returns CDR1 SGDLS and CDR2 YYNGEE. The DNA of the CDR3 is TGTGCCAGCAGCACTTCAGGGGCCACTGAAGCTTTCTTT. Amino acids: CASSTSGATEAFF.

The chain carries TRBV9 and TRBJ2-1; the match to TRBD2 covers 9 bases. V gave up 2 bases and J gave up 5 bases; unmatched junction bases: 11. The CDR3 length is 17 residues. Germline CDR1 reads SGDLS; CDR2 reads YYNGEE. The CDR3 sequence is CASSVYPGGGGNNEQFF. The DNA for the CDR3 is TGTGCCAGCAGCGTTTACCCCGGCGGGGGGGGAAACAATGAGCAGTTCTTC.

The chain is built from TRBV27 and TRBJ2-4; D not resolved. V lost 6 bases and J lost 0, with 18 bases in between. Germline loops: CDR1 MNHEY, CDR2 SMNVEV (reference sequence). The CDR3 runs 17 residues. For the CDR3, the DNA is TGTGCCAGCAGCCCCACCCACAAGTACCTAGCCAAAAACATTCAGTACTTC. Protein sequence: CASSPTHKYLAKNIQYF.

The chain combines TRBV7-2 with TRBJ2-1; D perhaps matches TRBD2 (6 bases). Trimming left V 5 bases short and J 4 bases short, with 21 bases between. CDR3 length: 17 residues. The germline gives CDR1 SGHTA, CDR2 FQGNSA. CDR3 sequence reads: CASSPIGWGAGYNEQFF. The DNA for the CDR3 is TGTGCCAGCAGCCCCATTGGGTGGGGCGCGGGGTACAATGAGCAGTTCTTC.

The V and J genes are TRBV19 and TRBJ1-3; TRBD1 is a possible D gene (6 bases). CDR1 is LNHDA and CDR2 is SQIVND in the germline V gene (reference sequence). The V and J ends lost 7 bases and 4 bases respectively, with 14 bases between them. The CDR3 totals 14 residues. CDR3 residues: CASTPAGTGNTIYF. In DNA, the CDR3 is TGTGCCAGTACCCCGGCAGGGACAGGAAACACCATATATTTT.

This chain connects TRBV7-6 to TRBJ1-4; 8 nucleotides line up with TRBD1. Germline V gene sequence: CDR1 SGHVS, CDR2 FNYEAQ. With V trimmed by 4 bases and J by 3 bases, 10 bases remained unmatched. The CDR3 has 17 residues. The CDR3 DNA is TGTGCCAGCAGCTCAAGGACAGGGCCGGGGTCTAATGAAAAACTGTTTTTT. Its translation is CASSSRTGPGSNEKLFF.

V and J are TRBV6-1 and TRBJ1-1; unclear D gene. Trimming took off 6 bases at V and 0 bases at J, with 8 bases between the two ends. The CDR3 has 13 amino acids. Germline assignment: CDR1 MNHNS and CDR2 SASEGT. The CDR3 region is CASSAEMNTEAFF. As DNA, the CDR3 is TGTGCCAGCAGCGCAGAGATGAACACTGAAGCTTTCTTT.

The DNA for the CDR3 is TGCGCCAGGAAAGGGGACAGGGCCGGTGGCTACACCTTC. It codes for CARKGDRAGGYTF. The chain is built from TRBV5-1 and TRBJ1-2; 9 bases are a match to TRBD1. The CDR3 consists of 13 residues. V trimming: 8 bases; J trimming: 7 bases; junction bases outside the gene matches: 9. The germline gives CDR1 SGHRS, CDR2 YFSETQ.

V usage is TRBV11-3 and J usage is TRBJ2-7, with D perhaps assigned TRBD1 or TRBD2 (6 bases each). V shed 5 bases and J shed 4 bases, with 15 bases lying between them. From germline, CDR1 is SGHNT and CDR2 YENEEA. The CDR3 runs to 14 residues. This CDR3 is CASSREGGTYEQYV. In DNA form, the CDR3 reads TGTGCCAGCAGCAGAGAGGGGGGCACTTACGAGCAGTACGTC.

The rearrangement uses TRBV27 and TRBJ1-6; no clear D gene. V was shortened by 6 bases and J by 5 bases, with 11 bases between the two germline ends. The CDR3 runs 14 residues. Germline-derived CDR1 and CDR2 are MNHEY and SMNVEV (reference sequence). The CDR3: CASSPGRDNSPLHF. The CDR3 DNA follows: TGTGCCAGCAGCCCCGGACGGGATAATTCACCCCTCCACTTT.

J is TRBJ2-5 and V is TRBV5-1, with D perhaps matching TRBD1 or TRBD2 (5 bases each). There are 15 residues in the CDR3. V lost 5 bases to trimming and J lost 5 bases, with 19 bases between them. Germline-derived CDR1 and CDR2 are SGHRS and YFSETQ. The CDR3 loop is CASSYGDGASETQYF. The CDR3 nucleotides are TGCGCCAGCAGTTACGGGGACGGAGCCTCGGAGACCCAGTACTTC.

This sequence joins TRBV30 and TRBJ1-1; no clear D gene. CDR1 and CDR2 from the germline V gene are GTSNPN and SVGIG (reference sequence). CDR3 length equals 13 residues. V was pared by 3 bases and J by 0 bases, with 8 bases between. In DNA, the CDR3 is TGTGCCTGGAGGGCCGCCCTGAACACTGAAGCTTTCTTT. It translates to CAWRAALNTEAFF.

The rearrangement joins TRBV7-9 to TRBJ1-2; 7 positions match TRBD1. The germline CDR1 and CDR2 sequences are SEHNR and FQNEAQ (reference sequence). This CDR3 is 14 amino acids long. J lost 4 bases, V lost 5 bases, and 7 bases had no gene match. The CDR3 protein is CASSEQGIFYGYTF. The CDR3, as DNA: TGTGCCAGCAGCGAACAGGGGATCTTCTATGGCTACACCTTC. The variable domain in full, with the rest retrieved from reference TRBV7-9 and TRBJ1-2, is DTGVSQNPRHKITKRGQNVTFRCDPISEHNRLYWYRQTLGQGPEFLTYFQNEAQLEKSRLLSDRFSAERPKGSFSTLEIQRTEQGDSAMYLCASSEQGIFYGYTFGSGTRLTVV.

This clone was detected only a few times. In nucleotides, the CDR3 is TGTGCCAGCAGCTTACAGTTGAACACTGAAGCTTTCTTT. Amino acids: CASSLQLNTEAFF. The chain couples TRBV11-2 to TRBJ1-1, with D unresolved. This CDR3 contains 13 residues. Trimming took off 2 bases at V and 0 bases at J, with 4 bases between the two ends. The germline V gene encodes CDR1 SGHAT and CDR2 FQNNGV.